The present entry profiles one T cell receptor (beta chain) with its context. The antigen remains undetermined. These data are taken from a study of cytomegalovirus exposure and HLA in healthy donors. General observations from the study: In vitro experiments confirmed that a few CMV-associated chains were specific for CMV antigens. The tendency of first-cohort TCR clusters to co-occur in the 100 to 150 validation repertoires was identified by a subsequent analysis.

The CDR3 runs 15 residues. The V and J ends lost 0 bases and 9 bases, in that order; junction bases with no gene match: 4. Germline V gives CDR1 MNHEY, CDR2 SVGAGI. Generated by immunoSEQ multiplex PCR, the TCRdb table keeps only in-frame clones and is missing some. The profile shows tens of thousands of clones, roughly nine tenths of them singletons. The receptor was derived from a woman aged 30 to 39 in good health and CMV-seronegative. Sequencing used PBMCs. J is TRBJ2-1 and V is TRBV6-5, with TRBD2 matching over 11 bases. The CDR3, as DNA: TGTGCCAGCAGTTACTCCACTAGCGGGAGATCTGAGCAGTTCTTC. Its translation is CASSYSTSGRSEQFF.